Below, 32 T cell receptor beta chains from the same sample are listed, as sequenced in a study of blood T cell repertoires in COVID-19 (TCRdb year 2020). Library prep was done by the immunoSEQ multiplex PCR assay. The table was pulled from immuneACCESS by TCRdb, which kept in-frame rearrangements only. Such tables lose some clones; where checked, under half of the loss comes from unresolved V genes, and the rest has no known cause. Counted in this sample were roughly 160,000 clones; around 80% of them appeared once. The top ten constitute 9.5% to 11% of the sample. The sample consisted of PBMCs or T cells enriched from blood (not recorded which). The receptors shown here come from a man between 45 and 60 years old who had recovered from COVID-19.

The chain has TRBV20-1 and TRBJ2-2; D gene ambiguous. The CDR3 contains 11 residues. CDR1 is DFQATT, CDR2 SNEGSKA, per germline (reference sequence). V was trimmed by 3 bases and J by 6 bases, leaving 5 bases between them. The CDR3 protein is CSASRAGELFF. As DNA, the CDR3 is TGCAGTGCTAGTCGGGCCGGGGAGCTGTTTTTT.

The CDR3 is CASSVTGGDSDTQYF. CDR3 bases: TGTGCCAGCAGCGTTACAGGGGGCGATTCAGATACGCAGTATTTT. The V call is TRBV7-9, the J call TRBJ2-3; 9 bases are shared with TRBD1. Germline lookup yields CDR1 SEHNR and CDR2 FQNEAQ (reference sequence). The CDR3 is 15 amino acids. Germline trimming cut 5 bases from V and 4 bases from J; bases unmatched to any gene: 7. The full variable domain, its missing parts supplied by reference TRBV7-9 and TRBJ2-3, is DTGVSQNPRHKITKRGQNVTFRCDPISEHNRLYWYRQTLGQGPEFLTYFQNEAQLEKSRLLSDRFSAERPKGSFSTLEIQRTEQGDSAMYLCASSVTGGDSDTQYFGPGTRLTVL.

This chain connects TRBV24-1 to TRBJ2-3; the match to TRBD2 covers 8 bases. This CDR3 is built from 15 residues. Germline loops: CDR1 KGHDR, CDR2 SFDVKD. Trimming took 4 bases from V and 4 from J; bases not matched to a gene: 6. CDR3 sequence: CATSDPAGVADTQYF. In nucleotides, the CDR3 is TGTGCCACCAGTGACCCAGCGGGAGTGGCAGATACGCAGTATTTT.

The genes are TRBV11-2 and TRBJ2-1, with 9 bases fitting TRBD1. Trimming at V came to 5 bases and at J to 10 bases, leaving 12 bases not matched to a gene. Germline V CDR1 and CDR2: SGHAT, FQNNGV. The CDR3 is made up of 15 amino acids. CDR3 DNA sequence: TGTGCCAGCAGCCTACCGGGACAGGGTCTTCGAGAGCAGTTCTTC. Translated: CASSLPGQGLREQFF.

This clone was picked up a small number of times. V and J are TRBV6-5 and TRBJ2-5; D may be TRBD2 (6 bases). Germline CDR1 reads MNHEY; CDR2 reads SVGAGI. The length of the CDR3 is 13 residues. Between the trimmed V and J ends, which lost 6 bases and 3 bases, there was a span of 11 bases. The CDR3 reads CASSAGPEETQYF. CDR3 in DNA: TGTGCCAGCAGCGCGGGACCCGAAGAGACCCAGTACTTC.

This chain connects TRBV7-6 to TRBJ2-1; TRBD2 aligns across 8 bases. This CDR3 has 15 amino acids. J was trimmed by 6 bases and V by 5 bases; bases with no gene match: 9. In germline, CDR1 is SGHVS, CDR2 FNYEAQ. Here the CDR3 reads CASSPGTRIVNEQFF. As DNA, the CDR3 is TGTGCCAGCAGCCCGGGGACTAGGATAGTCAATGAGCAGTTCTTC.

The chain is built from TRBV28 and TRBJ2-3; 8 bases match TRBD2. This CDR3 region has 14 residues. Germline V gives CDR1 MDHEN, CDR2 SYDVKM. V gave up 10 bases and J gave up 3 bases; unmatched junction bases: 9. For the CDR3, the DNA is TGTGCCATCCGCGGGGGACTAGAGACAGATACGCAGTATTTT. As protein: CAIRGGLETDTQYF.

J is TRBJ2-7 and V is TRBV4-2, with D tentatively TRBD2 (6 bases). Trimming removed 1 base at V and 4 bases at J, with 17 bases between. Germline CDR1 and CDR2: LGHNA and YNFKEQ. CDR3 length: 16 residues. DNA of the CDR3: TGTGCCAGCAGCCAAGGGGGCGCGGGGCGGGGTTACGAGCAGTACTTC. The encoded protein is CASSQGGAGRGYEQYF.

V and J are TRBV28 and TRBJ1-1, with TRBD1 matching over 9 bases. V lost 6 bases, J lost 6 bases, and 8 bases stayed unmatched. This CDR3 is 14 amino acids long. Germline CDR1 reads MDHEN; CDR2 reads SYDVKM. CDR3: CASSPAQGASEAFF. The CDR3 coding sequence is TGTGCCAGCAGCCCGGCACAGGGGGCCTCTGAAGCTTTCTTT.

The genes are TRBV12-5 and TRBJ2-1; tentatively, D is TRBD1 (5 bases). The germline V and J ends were trimmed by 6 bases and 8 bases, with 14 bases remaining between them. Per the germline V gene, CDR1 is LGHNT and CDR2 is FRNRAP. The CDR3 consists of 13 residues. The CDR3 is CASGQNSGYEQFF. The CDR3, as DNA: TGTGCTAGTGGCCAAAACTCAGGGTATGAGCAGTTCTTC.

The rearrangement links TRBV6-5 to TRBJ1-2; TRBD1 matches 7 bases. Germline loops: CDR1 MNHEY, CDR2 SVGAGI. J lost 6 bases, V lost 2 bases, and 9 bases had no gene match. The CDR3 spans 15 residues. This chain's CDR3 is CASSYLDRSLHGYTF. For the CDR3, the DNA is TGTGCCAGCAGTTACCTGGACAGGTCTTTGCATGGCTACACCTTC.

The rearrangement uses TRBV28 and TRBJ2-1, with 8 bases identical to TRBD2. The CDR3 consists of 16 residues. The germline CDR1 and CDR2 sequences are MDHEN and SYDVKM. V lost 2 bases, J lost 7 bases, and 10 bases stayed unmatched. As DNA, the CDR3 is TGTGCCAGCAGTTTACTAACTAGCGGAGGGCTAAATGAGCAGTTCTTC. Translating it yields CASSLLTSGGLNEQFF. The whole variable domain, filled in from reference TRBV28 and TRBJ2-1, reads DVKVTQSSRYLVKRTGEKVFLECVQDMDHENMFWYRQDPGLGLRLIYFSYDVKMKEKGDIPEGYSVSREKKERFSLILESASTNQTSMYLCASSLLTSGGLNEQFFGPGTRLTVL.

The chain joins TRBV6-5 to TRBJ1-2; possibly TRBD1 for D (5 bases). Germline V gives CDR1 MNHEY, CDR2 SVGAGI. The CDR3 has 13 amino acids. The germline V and J ends were trimmed by 6 bases and 1 base, with 9 bases remaining between them. In nucleotides, the CDR3 is TGTGCCAGCAGGACAGATCTTAACTATGGCTACACCTTC. Protein sequence: CASRTDLNYGYTF.

This clone has just a few counts. A read error may account for a junction end that differs from germline. J is TRBJ2-7 and V is TRBV24-1; D is possibly TRBD2 (5 bases). The germline gives CDR1 KGHDR, CDR2 SFDVKD. This CDR3 has 13 amino acids. The CDR3 is CATSEGLSYEQYF. DNA for the CDR3: TGTGCAACCAGTGAGGGCTTATCCTACGAGCAGTACTTC.

The chain employs TRBV28 and TRBJ1-3; D is unresolved. Germline V CDR1 and CDR2: MDHEN, SYDVKM. The CDR3 runs to 11 residues. Between the trimmed V and J ends, which lost 6 bases and 4 bases, there was a span of 4 bases. Written as DNA, the CDR3 is TGTGCCAGCAGACACGGAAACACCATATATTTT. The encoded protein is CASRHGNTIYF.

DNA of the CDR3: TGTGCCAGCAGCTTAGGGAGCGGGAGGGCCAGTGAGACCCAGTACTTC. It specifies CASSLGSGRASETQYF. J is TRBJ2-5 and V is TRBV7-8; TRBD2 agrees at 10 bases. Germline values: CDR1 SGHVS, CDR2 FQNEAQ. This CDR3 is 16 amino acids long. The V and J ends lost 1 base and 5 bases, in that order; junction bases with no gene match: 7.

This rearrangement joins TRBV28 to TRBJ2-3; TRBD2 matches at 7 bases. CDR1 and CDR2 from the germline V gene are MDHEN and SYDVKM. The CDR3 has 14 residues. V shed 11 bases, J shed 10 bases, and the junction held 18 bases outside the gene matches. CDR3 residues: CAPRGESRLIAQYF. DNA for the CDR3: TGTGCCCCACGGGGGGAATCCCGGTTAATAGCGCAGTATTTT.

The chain carries TRBV5-6 and TRBJ2-2; 9 bases are a match to TRBD2. Germline CDR1 is SGHDT and CDR2 is YYEEEE. Unmatched junction bases numbered 13, after V lost 3 bases and J lost 7 bases. This CDR3 has 17 amino acids. The CDR3 reads CASSSPSRGGIIGELFF. In DNA form, the CDR3 reads TGTGCCAGCAGCTCTCCCTCGCGGGGGGGAATCATCGGGGAGCTGTTTTTT.

The chain employs TRBV27 and TRBJ1-2; 10 bases agree with TRBD1. The CDR3 spans 14 residues. The junction had 8 bases not matched to a gene; V was cut back by 7 bases and J by 6 bases. CDR1 is MNHEY and CDR2 is SMNVEV in the germline V gene (reference sequence). In DNA, the CDR3 is TGTGCCAGCAAACTGACAGGGGGCGCGGATGGCTACACCTTC. This gives the protein CASKLTGGADGYTF.

The chain couples TRBV5-1 to TRBJ2-3; 7 bases align to TRBD1. The length of the CDR3 is 18 residues. Per germline, CDR1 SGHRS and CDR2 YFSETQ. The V and J ends lost 0 bases and 3 bases, in that order; junction bases with no gene match: 13. CDR3 DNA: TGCGCCAGCAGCTTGGCCCCAGCGACAGGGAAGGGGACAGATACGCAGTATTTT. Residues: CASSLAPATGKGTDTQYF.

This rearrangement joins TRBV18 to TRBJ2-1, with a tentative D call TRBD2 (6 bases). The CDR3 consists of 13 residues. The germline V and J ends were trimmed by 3 bases and 9 bases, with 12 bases remaining between them. Looked up from germline, CDR1 is KGHSH and CDR2 is LQKENI. CDR3 region: CASSPDYQSEQFF. The CDR3 region has the DNA TGTGCCAGCTCACCGGACTATCAGAGTGAGCAGTTCTTC.

The chain uses TRBV28 and TRBJ1-2; 8 positions agree with TRBD1. J lost 5 bases, V lost 2 bases, and 7 bases had no gene match. This CDR3 comprises 15 residues. The V gene's germline CDR1 is MDHEN and CDR2 SYDVKM. CDR3 in amino acids: CASSLADRVGYGYTF. In nucleotides, the CDR3 is TGTGCCAGCAGTTTAGCGGACAGGGTAGGATATGGCTACACCTTC.

The rearrangement joins TRBV7-5 to TRBJ1-1; TRBD1 was called by the table and not checked on the DNA. TRBV7-5 is a pseudogene segment. The CDR3 has 18 residues. Here the CDR3 DNA reads TGTGTCAGAAGCTTAGAGGGGGAAGACAGGGGTGGGAACACTGAAGCTTTCTTT. It yields the protein CVRSLEGEDRGGNTEAFF.

The chain joins TRBV7-8 to TRBJ2-1; 9 bases align to TRBD2. V dropped 3 bases and J dropped 6; count of bases not matched to a gene: 3. CDR1 and CDR2 from the germline V gene are SGHVS and FQNEAQ. The CDR3 totals 14 residues. The CDR3 DNA follows: TGTGCCAGCAGCTTGGCGGGAGGGCGCAATGAGCAGTTCTTC. Its protein product is CASSLAGGRNEQFF.

The chain joins TRBV5-4 to TRBJ2-4; D gene ambiguous. Germline V gene lookup returns CDR1 SGHNT and CDR2 YYREEE (reference sequence). V lost 0 bases to trimming and J lost 0 bases, with 10 bases between them. CDR3 length: 16 residues. CDR3 in DNA: TGTGCCAGCAGCTTGGCCGCGAGGTTAGCCAAAAACATTCAGTACTTC. Translated, it gives CASSLAARLAKNIQYF.

The CDR3 coding sequence is TGTGCCAGCAGCTCTGGCGGGAGCAATCAGCCCCAGCATTTT. Its translation is CASSSGGSNQPQHF. V is TRBV2 and J is TRBJ1-5; no clear D. Germline CDR1 SNHLY, CDR2 FYNNEI. The CDR3 is made up of 14 amino acids. Trimming took off 6 bases at V and 1 base at J, with 10 bases between the two ends.

The V and J genes are TRBV24-1 and TRBJ1-5, with D maybe TRBD1 (5 bases). The germline gives CDR1 KGHDR, CDR2 SFDVKD. The CDR3 contains 18 residues. The V end was cut by 2 bases, the J end by 2 bases, with 18 bases between. Written as DNA, the CDR3 is TGTGCCACCAGTGATTCTGGGGCGGGGGGTTTGGGCAATCAGCCCCAGCATTTT. Residues: CATSDSGAGGLGNQPQHF.

The sample holds one count of this clone. The chain links TRBV27 to TRBJ2-3; D not resolved. Germline V lookup: CDR1 MNHEY, CDR2 SMNVEV (reference sequence). The V end was cut by 0 bases, the J end by 5 bases, with 9 bases between. CDR3 length equals 14 residues. The CDR3 reads CASSLSRPRDTQYF. The CDR3, as DNA: TGTGCCAGCAGTTTATCCAGGCCGCGAGATACGCAGTATTTT.

In the case of this clone: One junction end disagrees with the germline gene, perhaps due to a read error. This chain uses TRBV3-1 (or the pseudogene TRBV3-2) with TRBJ1-4; D uncertain. The length of the CDR3 is 12 residues. Looked up from germline, CDR1 is LGHDT and CDR2 is YNNKEL (reference sequence). CDR3 in amino acids: CASSQTHEKLFF. The CDR3 nucleotides are TGTGCCAGCAGCCAAACTCATGAAAAACTGTTTTTT.

This rearrangement joins TRBV10-2 to TRBJ2-3, with unresolved D. The V and J ends lost 2 bases and 6 bases respectively, with 12 bases between them. The CDR3 runs to 14 residues. Germline V gene data show CDR1 as WSHSY and CDR2 as SAAADI. This CDR3 is CASSEKSSIDTQYF. The CDR3 DNA reads as TGCGCCAGCAGTGAGAAGTCGAGCATCGATACGCAGTATTTT.

The chain couples TRBV5-5 to TRBJ2-4, with 10 bases that match TRBD2. The CDR3 length is 17 residues. The V and J ends lost 3 bases and 0 bases, in that order; junction bases with no gene match: 6. Germline CDR1 SGHKS, CDR2 YYEKEE (reference sequence). Written as DNA, the CDR3 is TGTGCCAGCAGCTCACTAGCGGGATTTCTAGCCAAAAACATTCAGTACTTC. Translating it yields CASSSLAGFLAKNIQYF.

The table lists this clone with a few counts. J is TRBJ2-7 and V is TRBV5-1; D possibly corresponds to TRBD1 (6 bases). From germline, CDR1 is SGHRS and CDR2 YFSETQ. The CDR3 extends over 15 amino acids. Trimming cost V 0 bases and J 2 bases, with 12 bases left between them. This chain's CDR3 is CASSLETGRAYEQYF. CDR3 nucleotide sequence: TGCGCCAGCAGCTTGGAGACAGGAAGGGCCTACGAGCAGTACTTC. Filled out from reference TRBV5-1 and TRBJ2-7, the complete variable domain reads KAGVTQTPRYLIKTRGQQVTLSCSPISGHRSVSWYQQTPGQGLQFLFEYFSETQRNKGNFPGRFSGRQFSNSRSEMNVSTLELGDSALYLCASSLETGRAYEQYFGPGTRLTVT.